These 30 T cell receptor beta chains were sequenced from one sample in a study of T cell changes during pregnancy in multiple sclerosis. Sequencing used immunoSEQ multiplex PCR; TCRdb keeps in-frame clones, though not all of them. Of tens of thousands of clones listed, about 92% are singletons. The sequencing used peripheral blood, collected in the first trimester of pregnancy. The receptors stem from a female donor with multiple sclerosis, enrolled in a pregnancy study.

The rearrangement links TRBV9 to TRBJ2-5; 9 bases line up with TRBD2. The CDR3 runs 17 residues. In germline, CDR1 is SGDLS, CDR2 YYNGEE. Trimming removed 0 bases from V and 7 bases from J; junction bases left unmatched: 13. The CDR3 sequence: CASSVGVAGALEGTQYF. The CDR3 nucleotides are TGTGCCAGCAGCGTAGGGGTAGCGGGGGCGCTCGAAGGGACCCAGTACTTC.

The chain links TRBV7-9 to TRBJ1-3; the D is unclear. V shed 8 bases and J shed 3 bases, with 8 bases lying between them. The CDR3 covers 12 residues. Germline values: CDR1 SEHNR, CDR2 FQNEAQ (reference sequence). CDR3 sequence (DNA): TGTGCCAGCTTCCTTAGTGGAAACACCATATATTTT. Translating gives CASFLSGNTIYF.

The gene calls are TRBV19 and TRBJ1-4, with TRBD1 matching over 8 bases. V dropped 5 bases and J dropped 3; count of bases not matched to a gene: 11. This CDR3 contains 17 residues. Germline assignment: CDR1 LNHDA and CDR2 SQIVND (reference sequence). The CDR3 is CASSRPGGVLSNEKLFF. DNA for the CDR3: TGTGCCAGTAGTCGCCCAGGGGGCGTTCTATCTAATGAAAAACTGTTTTTT.

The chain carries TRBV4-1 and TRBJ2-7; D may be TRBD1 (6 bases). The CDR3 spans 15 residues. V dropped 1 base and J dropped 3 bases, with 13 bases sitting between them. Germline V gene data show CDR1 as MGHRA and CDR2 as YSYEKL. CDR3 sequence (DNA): TGCGCCAGCAGCCAAGCCAGGGGCTGGAGCTACGAGCAGTACTTC. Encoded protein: CASSQARGWSYEQYF.

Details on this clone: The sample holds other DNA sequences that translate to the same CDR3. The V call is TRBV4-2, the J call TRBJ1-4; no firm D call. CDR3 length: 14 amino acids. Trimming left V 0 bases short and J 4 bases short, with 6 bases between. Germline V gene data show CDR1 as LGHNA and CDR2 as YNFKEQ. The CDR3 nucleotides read TGTGCCAGCAGCCAAGATGGCCGTAATGAAAAACTGTTTTTT. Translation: CASSQDGRNEKLFF.

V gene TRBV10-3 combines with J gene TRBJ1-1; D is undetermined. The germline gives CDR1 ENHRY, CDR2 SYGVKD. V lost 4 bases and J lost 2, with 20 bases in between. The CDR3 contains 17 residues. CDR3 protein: CAISGRAWTGINTEAFF. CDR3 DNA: TGTGCCATCAGTGGACGAGCCTGGACCGGGATAAACACTGAAGCTTTCTTT.

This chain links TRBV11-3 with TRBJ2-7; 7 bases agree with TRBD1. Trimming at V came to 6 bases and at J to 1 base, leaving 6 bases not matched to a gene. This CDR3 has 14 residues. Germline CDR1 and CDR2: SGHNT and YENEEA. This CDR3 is CASSRTGLSYEQYF. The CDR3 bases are TGTGCCAGCAGTCGGACAGGCTTATCCTACGAGCAGTACTTC.

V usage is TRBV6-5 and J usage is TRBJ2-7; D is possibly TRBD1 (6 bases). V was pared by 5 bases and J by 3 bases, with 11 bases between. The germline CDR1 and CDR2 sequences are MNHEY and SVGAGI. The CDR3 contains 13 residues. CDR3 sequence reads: CASSLTGNYEQYF. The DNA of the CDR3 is TGTGCCAGCAGTCTAACAGGGAACTACGAGCAGTACTTC.

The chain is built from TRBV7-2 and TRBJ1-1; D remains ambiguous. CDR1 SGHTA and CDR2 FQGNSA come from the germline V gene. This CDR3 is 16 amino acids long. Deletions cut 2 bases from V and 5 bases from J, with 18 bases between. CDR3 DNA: TGTGCCAGCAGCTTATCCGGGATCACATTGGGGACTGAAGCTTTCTTT. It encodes CASSLSGITLGTEAFF. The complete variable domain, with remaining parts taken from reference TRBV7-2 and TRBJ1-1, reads GAGVSQSPSNKVTEKGKDVELRCDPISGHTALYWYRQSLGQGLEFLIYFQGNSAPDKSGLPSDRFSAERTGGSVSTLTIQRTQQEDSAVYLCASSLSGITLGTEAFFGQGTRLTVV.

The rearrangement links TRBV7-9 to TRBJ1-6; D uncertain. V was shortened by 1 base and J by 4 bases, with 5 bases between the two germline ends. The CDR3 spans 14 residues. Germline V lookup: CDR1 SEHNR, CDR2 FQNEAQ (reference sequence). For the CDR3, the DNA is TGTGCCAGCAGCTTAGAACAGTATAATTCACCCCTCCACTTT. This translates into CASSLEQYNSPLHF.

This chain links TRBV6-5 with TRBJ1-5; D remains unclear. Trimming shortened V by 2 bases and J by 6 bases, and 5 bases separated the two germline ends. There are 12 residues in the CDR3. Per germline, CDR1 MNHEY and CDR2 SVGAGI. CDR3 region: CASSYIGQPQHF. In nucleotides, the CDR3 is TGTGCCAGCAGTTACATCGGTCAGCCCCAGCATTTT.

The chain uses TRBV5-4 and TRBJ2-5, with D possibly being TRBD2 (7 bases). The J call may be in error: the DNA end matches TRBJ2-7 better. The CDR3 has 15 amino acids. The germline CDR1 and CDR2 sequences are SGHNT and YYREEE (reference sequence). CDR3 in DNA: TGTGCCAGCGGACTTAGGGGGGGCGGCACCTACGAGCAGTACTTC. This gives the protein CASGLRGGGTYEQYF.

The CDR3 spells CASSRADTQYF. DNA for the CDR3: TGTGCCAGCAGTCGGGCAGATACGCAGTATTTT. The chain is built from TRBV27 and TRBJ2-3, with D unclear. The germline V gene has CDR1 MNHEY and CDR2 SMNVEV (reference sequence). The CDR3 spans 11 residues. The V end was cut by 5 bases, the J end by 4 bases, with 4 bases between.

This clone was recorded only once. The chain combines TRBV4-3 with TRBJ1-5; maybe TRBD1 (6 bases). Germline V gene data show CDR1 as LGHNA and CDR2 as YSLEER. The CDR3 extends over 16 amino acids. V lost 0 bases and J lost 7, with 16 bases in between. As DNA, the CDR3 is TGCGCCAGCAGCCAAGAACTACACAGGGTAGGACAGCCCCAGCATTTT. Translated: CASSQELHRVGQPQHF.

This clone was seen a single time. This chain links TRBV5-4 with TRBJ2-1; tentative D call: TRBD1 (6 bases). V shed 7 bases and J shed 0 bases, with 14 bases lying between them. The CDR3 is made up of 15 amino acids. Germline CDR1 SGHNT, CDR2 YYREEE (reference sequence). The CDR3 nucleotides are TGTGCCAGCGTCCGGGACATGAGCTCCTACAATGAGCAGTTCTTC. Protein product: CASVRDMSSYNEQFF.

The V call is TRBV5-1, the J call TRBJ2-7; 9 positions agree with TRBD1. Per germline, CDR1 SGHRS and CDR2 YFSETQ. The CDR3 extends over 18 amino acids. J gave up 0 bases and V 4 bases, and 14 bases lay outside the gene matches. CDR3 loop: CASSTFGTGSPGSYEQYF. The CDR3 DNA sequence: TGCGCCAGCAGCACCTTCGGGACAGGGTCTCCGGGCTCCTACGAGCAGTACTTC.

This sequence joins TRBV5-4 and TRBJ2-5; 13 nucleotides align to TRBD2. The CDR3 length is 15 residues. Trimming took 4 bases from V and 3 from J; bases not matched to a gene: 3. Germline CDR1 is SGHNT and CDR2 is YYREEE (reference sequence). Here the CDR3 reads CASSHGLAGEETQYF. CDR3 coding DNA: TGTGCCAGCAGCCACGGACTAGCGGGGGAAGAGACCCAGTACTTC.

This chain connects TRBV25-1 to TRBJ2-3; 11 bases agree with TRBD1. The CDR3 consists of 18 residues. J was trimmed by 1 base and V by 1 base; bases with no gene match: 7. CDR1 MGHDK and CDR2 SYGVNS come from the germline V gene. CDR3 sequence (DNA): TGTGCCAGCAGTGAATTTGATCGGACAGGGGGCGGCACAGATACGCAGTATTTT. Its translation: CASSEFDRTGGGTDTQYF. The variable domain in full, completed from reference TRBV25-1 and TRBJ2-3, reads EADIYQTPRYLVIGTGKKITLECSQTMGHDKMYWYQQDPGMELHLIHYSYGVNSTEKGDLSSESTVSRIRTEHFPLTLESARPSHTSQYLCASSEFDRTGGGTDTQYFGPGTRLTVL.

The CDR3 DNA reads as TGTGCCAGCAGCCCATCTAGCGGGGGGGAGGTAGATACGCAGTATTTT. Translating it yields CASSPSSGGEVDTQYF. V and J are TRBV9 and TRBJ2-3; 12 positions match TRBD2. CDR3 length: 16 residues. Germline-derived CDR1 and CDR2 are SGDLS and YYNGEE. The junction had 8 bases not matched to a gene; V was cut back by 4 bases and J by 5 bases.

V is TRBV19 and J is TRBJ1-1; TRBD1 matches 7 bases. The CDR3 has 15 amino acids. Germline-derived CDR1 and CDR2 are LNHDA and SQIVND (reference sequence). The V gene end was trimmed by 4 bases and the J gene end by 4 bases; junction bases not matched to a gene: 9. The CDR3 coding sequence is TGTGCCAGTAGTACCTTACAGGGGAAGGTCACTGAAGCTTTCTTT. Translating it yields CASSTLQGKVTEAFF.

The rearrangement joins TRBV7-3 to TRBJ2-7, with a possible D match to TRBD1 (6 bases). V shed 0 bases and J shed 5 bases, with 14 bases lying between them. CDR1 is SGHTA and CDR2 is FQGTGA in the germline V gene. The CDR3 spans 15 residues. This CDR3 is CASSLTGAGADEQYF. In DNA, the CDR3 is TGTGCCAGCAGCTTAACGGGGGCCGGGGCCGACGAGCAGTACTTC. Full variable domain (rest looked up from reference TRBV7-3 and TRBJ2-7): GAGVSQTPSNKVTEKGKYVELRCDPISGHTALYWYRQSLGQGPEFLIYFQGTGAADDSGLPNDRFFAVRPEGSVSTLKIQRTERGDSAVYLCASSLTGAGADEQYFGPGTRLTVT.

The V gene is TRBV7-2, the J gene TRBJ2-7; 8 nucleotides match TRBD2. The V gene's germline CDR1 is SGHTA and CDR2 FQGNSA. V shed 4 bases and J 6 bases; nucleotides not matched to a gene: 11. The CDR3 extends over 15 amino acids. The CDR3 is CASSYPFGLAGEQYF. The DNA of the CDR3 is TGTGCCAGCAGCTACCCTTTCGGACTAGCCGGCGAGCAGTACTTC.

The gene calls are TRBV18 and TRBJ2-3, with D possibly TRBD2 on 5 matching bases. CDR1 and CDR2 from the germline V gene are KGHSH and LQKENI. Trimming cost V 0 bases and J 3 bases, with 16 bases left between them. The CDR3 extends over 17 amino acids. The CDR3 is CASSPPPKGDDTDTQYF. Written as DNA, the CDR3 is TGTGCCAGCTCACCACCCCCCAAGGGAGATGATACAGATACGCAGTATTTT.

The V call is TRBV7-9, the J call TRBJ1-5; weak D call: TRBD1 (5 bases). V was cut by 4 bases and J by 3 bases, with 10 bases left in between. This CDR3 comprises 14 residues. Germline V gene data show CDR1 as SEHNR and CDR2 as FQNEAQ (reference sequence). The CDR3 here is CASSSLTDNQPQHF. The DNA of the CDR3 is TGTGCCAGCAGCTCCTTGACAGACAATCAGCCCCAGCATTTT.

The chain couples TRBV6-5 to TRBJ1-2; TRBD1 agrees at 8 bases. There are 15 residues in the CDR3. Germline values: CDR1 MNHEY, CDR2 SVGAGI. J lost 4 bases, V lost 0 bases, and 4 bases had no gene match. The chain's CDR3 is CASSYSPGQAYGYTF. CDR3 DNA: TGTGCCAGCAGTTACTCGCCGGGACAGGCCTATGGCTACACCTTC.

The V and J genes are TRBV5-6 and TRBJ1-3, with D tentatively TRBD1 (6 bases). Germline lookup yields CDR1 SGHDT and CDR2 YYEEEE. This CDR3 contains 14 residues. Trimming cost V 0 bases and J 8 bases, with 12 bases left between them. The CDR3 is CASSLGWGGDTIYF. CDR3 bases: TGTGCCAGCAGCTTGGGCTGGGGGGGCGACACCATATATTTT.

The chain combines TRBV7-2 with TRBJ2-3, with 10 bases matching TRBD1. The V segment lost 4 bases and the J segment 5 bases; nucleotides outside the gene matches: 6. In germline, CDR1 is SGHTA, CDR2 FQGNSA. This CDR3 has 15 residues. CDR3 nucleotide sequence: TGTGCCAGCAGCTACGGGACAGGGGACGGAGATACGCAGTATTTT. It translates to CASSYGTGDGDTQYF.

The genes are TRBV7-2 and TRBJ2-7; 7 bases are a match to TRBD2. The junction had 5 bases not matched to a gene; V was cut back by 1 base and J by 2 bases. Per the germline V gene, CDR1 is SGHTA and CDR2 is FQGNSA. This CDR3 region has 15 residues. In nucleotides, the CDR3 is TGTGCCAGCAGCTTAGGGGGCGGGGGACCCTACGAGCAGTACTTC. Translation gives CASSLGGGGPYEQYF.

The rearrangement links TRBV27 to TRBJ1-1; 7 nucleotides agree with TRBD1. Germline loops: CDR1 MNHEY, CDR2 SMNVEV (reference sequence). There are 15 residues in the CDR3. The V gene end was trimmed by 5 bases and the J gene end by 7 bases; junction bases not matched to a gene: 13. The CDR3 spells CASSRLGGSRGEAFF. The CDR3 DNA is TGTGCCAGCAGTCGACTAGGGGGCTCGCGCGGTGAAGCTTTCTTT.

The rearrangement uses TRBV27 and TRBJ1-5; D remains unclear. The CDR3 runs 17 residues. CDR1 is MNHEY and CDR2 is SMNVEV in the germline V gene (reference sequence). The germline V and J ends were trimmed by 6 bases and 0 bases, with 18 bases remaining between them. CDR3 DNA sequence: TGTGCCAGCAGCCCCGTGAACGGACTTAATAGCAATCAGCCCCAGCATTTT. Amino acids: CASSPVNGLNSNQPQHF.